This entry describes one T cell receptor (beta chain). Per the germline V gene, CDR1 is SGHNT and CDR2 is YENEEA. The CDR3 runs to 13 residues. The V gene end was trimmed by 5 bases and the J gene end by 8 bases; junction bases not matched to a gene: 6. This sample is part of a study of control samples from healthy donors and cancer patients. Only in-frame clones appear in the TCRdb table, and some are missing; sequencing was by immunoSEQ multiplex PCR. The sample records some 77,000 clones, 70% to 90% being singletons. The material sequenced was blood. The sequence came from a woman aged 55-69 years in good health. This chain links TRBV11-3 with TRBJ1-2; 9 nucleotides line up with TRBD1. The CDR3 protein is CASSRRQGVGYTF. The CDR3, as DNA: TGTGCCAGCAGCAGACGACAGGGGGTCGGCTACACCTTC.